The clone carrying this TCR delta chain has just a few counts. TCRdb made new clone calls on the reads using CATT. Found here are fewer than 15,000 delta-chain clones, roughly 7.3% of them singletons; the top ten hold approximately 20%. This record belongs to a study of gamma-delta chains in newborns, infants, children. Losses at the gene ends were 0 bases for V and 5 bases for J; bases not matched to a gene: 0. Germline CDR1 TVYSNPD, CDR2 GDNSRS (reference sequence). The CDR3 runs 12 residues. The sample taken for sequencing was blood. J is TRDJ2 and V is TRDV3, with 7 bases fitting TRDD3. This receptor was obtained from a child who was a newborn, infant or young child, either healthy, febrile or measles-vaccinated (not recorded which). CDR3 in DNA: TGTGCCTTTAGGGGGGATACAGCACAACTCTTCTTT. Residues: CAFRGDTAQLFF.